The clone carrying this TCR beta chain was detected a few times. TCRdb re-called the RACE reads with MiXCR, one entry per CDR3 protein. There are just over 80,000 distinct CDR3 sequences in the sample; approximately 12% occur only once, and approximately 4% lies in the top ten. Time point noted: patch test 1, 2 weeks after DPC sensitization. Treatment denoted: therapeutic diphenylcyclopropenone sensitization with weekly scalp DPC. These data belong to a study of human T cells and chemical hapten exposure. The ends were cut back, 6 bases at V and 3 bases at J, with 14 bases in the middle. Per the germline V gene, CDR1 is MNHEY and CDR2 is SVGEGT. The CDR3 has 15 amino acids.

The clonotype was recovered from a woman in her forties or fifties with alopecia areata. Some clones in this sample may be carry-over from other donors' samples. The V gene is TRBV6-2 or TRBV6-3, the J gene TRBJ2-2; TRBD2 is a possible D gene (6 bases). This specimen was whole blood, taken in connection with sensitization to the hapten diphenylcyclopropenone (DPC). CDR3 in amino acids: CASRPGTGDTGELFF. The CDR3 DNA reads as TGTGCCAGCAGGCCCGGGACTGGCGACACCGGGGAGCTGTTTTTT.